This T cell receptor (beta chain) was captured in a study of cytomegalovirus exposure and HLA in healthy donors. Study findings and constraints: In vitro data verified a few CMV-associated chains as specific for CMV antigens. Association of a missense DCLRE1C variant with TCR beta V- and J-gene trimming was reported in a later analysis.

With regard to this clone: Its antigen is unknown.

60 Vbeta and 13 Jbeta primers were used in PCR. TCRdb keeps only in-frame clones here, not all; method: immunoSEQ multiplex PCR. This table holds under 200,000 clones, about four fifths found once. After removal of 5 bases from V and 12 bases from J, the junction contained 16 bases not matched to a gene. Germline CDR1 and CDR2: SGHTA and FQGTGA. The CDR3 has 15 amino acids. Sequenced input: PBMCs. The chain combines TRBV7-3 with TRBJ1-2; 9 bases are shared with TRBD1. The sequence came from a woman between 50 and 59 years old in good health and CMV-seropositive. As DNA, the CDR3 is TGTGCCAGCAGCCCGGTTGGGGATGCACAGGGGGCCCACACCTTC. Its translation is CASSPVGDAQGAHTF.